Following are 10 T cell receptor beta chains from one sample sequenced in a study. Clones were read by immunoSEQ multiplex PCR, and TCRdb kept only the in-frame ones, dropping some. The sample lists roughly 68,000 clones; over 85% were seen once. The sequencing sample was made of PBMCs. Receptors were obtained from a man in his forties or fifties with rheumatoid arthritis.

J is TRBJ2-7 and V is TRBV7-9; 10 bases fit TRBD1. CDR1 SEHNR and CDR2 FQNEAQ come from the germline V gene (reference sequence). The CDR3 runs 15 residues. Losses at the gene ends were 7 bases for V and 5 bases for J; bases not matched to a gene: 11. The CDR3 bases are TGTGCCAGCACCCCTTTCCGGGACAGGGGTCACGAGCAGTACTTC. Amino acids: CASTPFRDRGHEQYF.

The rearrangement links TRBV5-4 to TRBJ1-6; 9 positions match TRBD1. This CDR3 contains 14 residues. Germline V gene lookup returns CDR1 SGHNT and CDR2 YYREEE (reference sequence). J was trimmed by 9 bases and V by 3 bases; bases with no gene match: 4. CDR3 in amino acids: CASSSRQGVSPLHF. As DNA, the CDR3 is TGTGCCAGCAGCTCCCGACAGGGGGTTTCACCCCTCCACTTT.

To note about this clone: Compared with germline, one end of the junction differs, possibly owing to a read error. This sequence joins TRBV7-7 and TRBJ2-3; TRBD2 matches 12 bases. This CDR3 contains 15 residues. CDR1 and CDR2 from the germline V gene are SSHAT and FNYEAQ (reference sequence). The CDR3 reads CASSLGTSGRDTQYF. The CDR3 nucleotides read TGTGCTAGCAGCTTAGGGACTAGCGGGCGAGATACGCAGTATTTT.

J is TRBJ1-1 and V is TRBV9, with D unresolved. The ends were cut back, 4 bases at V and 2 bases at J, with 12 bases in the middle. The germline V gene encodes CDR1 SGDLS and CDR2 YYNGEE. The CDR3 spans 14 residues. The CDR3 sequence is CASSRAFSNTEAFF. The DNA of the CDR3 is TGTGCCAGCAGCCGGGCCTTCTCAAACACTGAAGCTTTCTTT.

The chain joins TRBV7-9 to TRBJ2-7; 11 nucleotides line up with TRBD1. CDR1 and CDR2 from the germline V gene are SEHNR and FQNEAQ (reference sequence). V was clipped by 8 bases and J by 4 bases; unmatched bases: 10. CDR3 length equals 15 residues. This chain's CDR3 is CASDPGQGGSYEQYF. The CDR3 nucleotides are TGTGCCAGCGACCCGGGACAGGGGGGCTCATACGAGCAGTACTTC.

This clone appeared a single time. CDR3 in DNA: TGTGCCAGCAGTTTATGCGGCAGGGGAAACACAGATACGCAGTATTTT. Translated, it gives CASSLCGRGNTDTQYF. J is TRBJ2-3 and V is TRBV28, with D maybe TRBD1 (6 bases). Germline values: CDR1 MDHEN, CDR2 SYDVKM. V lost 0 bases to trimming and J lost 2 bases, with 12 bases between them. This CDR3 is 16 amino acids long.

This rearrangement joins TRBV7-9 to TRBJ1-2; the D is unclear. CDR3 length: 12 residues. V lost 11 bases and J lost 0, with 10 bases in between. Germline V gene data show CDR1 as SEHNR and CDR2 as FQNEAQ (reference sequence). DNA of the CDR3: TGTGCCGTCGGGAAAGCTAACTATGGCTACACCTTC. Its translation: CAVGKANYGYTF.

The chain uses TRBV6-5 and TRBJ2-4; 8 positions match TRBD1. The CDR3 length is 14 residues. The J segment lost 6 bases and the V segment lost 7 bases, leaving 8 bases of the junction unmatched. Germline V gives CDR1 MNHEY, CDR2 SVGAGI. This CDR3 reads CASKRTGQGNIQYF. The CDR3 nucleotides are TGTGCCAGCAAGAGGACAGGGCAGGGAAACATTCAGTACTTC.

V gene TRBV7-2 combines with J gene TRBJ1-2; D may be TRBD1 (5 bases). Germline CDR1 reads SGHTA; CDR2 reads FQGNSA. Between the trimmed V and J ends, which lost 5 bases and 2 bases, there was a span of 12 bases. This CDR3 is built from 14 residues. CDR3 bases: TGTGCCAGCAGCCCGGCGGGGGTCAACTATGGCTACACCTTC. Translated: CASSPAGVNYGYTF.

The chain carries TRBV2 and TRBJ2-4; 10 bases are shared with TRBD1. This CDR3 region has 19 residues. Germline CDR1 and CDR2: SNHLY and FYNNEI. Trimming took 6 bases from V and 0 from J; bases not matched to a gene: 14. CDR3 protein: CASRRDRGPYLLAKNIQYF. The CDR3 region has the DNA TGTGCCAGCAGGAGAGACAGGGGGCCGTATCTGCTAGCCAAAAACATTCAGTACTTC.